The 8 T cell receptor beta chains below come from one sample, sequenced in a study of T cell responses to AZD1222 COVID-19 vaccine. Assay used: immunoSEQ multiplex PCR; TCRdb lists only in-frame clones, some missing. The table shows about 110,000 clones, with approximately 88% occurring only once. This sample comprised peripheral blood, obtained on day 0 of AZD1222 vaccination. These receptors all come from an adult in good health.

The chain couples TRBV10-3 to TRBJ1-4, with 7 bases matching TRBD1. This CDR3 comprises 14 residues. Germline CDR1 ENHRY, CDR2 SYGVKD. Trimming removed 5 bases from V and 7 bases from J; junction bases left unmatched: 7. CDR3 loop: CAISSPGQSEKLFF. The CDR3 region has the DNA TGTGCCATCAGTTCTCCGGGACAGTCTGAAAAACTGTTTTTT.

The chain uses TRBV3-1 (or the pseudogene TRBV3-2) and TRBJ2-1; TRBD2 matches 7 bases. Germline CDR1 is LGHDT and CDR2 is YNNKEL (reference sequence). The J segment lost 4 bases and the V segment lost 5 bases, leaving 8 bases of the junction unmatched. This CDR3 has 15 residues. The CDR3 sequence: CASSWTGTTYNEQFF. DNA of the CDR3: TGTGCCAGCAGCTGGACCGGGACTACTTACAATGAGCAGTTCTTC.

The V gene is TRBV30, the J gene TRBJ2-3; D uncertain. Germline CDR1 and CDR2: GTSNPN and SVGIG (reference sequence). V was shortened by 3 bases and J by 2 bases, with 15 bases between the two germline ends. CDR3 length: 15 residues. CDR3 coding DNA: TGTGCCTGGAGAGACTGGAACAGATACACAGATACGCAGTATTTT. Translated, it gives CAWRDWNRYTDTQYF.

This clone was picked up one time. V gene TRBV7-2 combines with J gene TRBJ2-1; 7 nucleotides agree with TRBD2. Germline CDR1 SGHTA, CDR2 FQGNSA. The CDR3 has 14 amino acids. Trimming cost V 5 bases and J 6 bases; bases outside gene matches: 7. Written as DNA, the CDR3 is TGTGCCAGCAGCCCGACCCGACTAGCCAATGAGCAGTTCTTC. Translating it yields CASSPTRLANEQFF.

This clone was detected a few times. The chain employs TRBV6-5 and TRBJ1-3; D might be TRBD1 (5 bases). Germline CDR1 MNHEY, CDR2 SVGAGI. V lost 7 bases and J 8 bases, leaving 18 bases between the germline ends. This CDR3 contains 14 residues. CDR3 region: CASIDSLLAHTIYF. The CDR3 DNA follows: TGTGCCAGCATCGACAGCCTTTTAGCGCACACCATATATTTT.

Here the CDR3 DNA reads TGTGCCAGCAGAAGGACTAGCGGGGACAATGAGCAGTTCTTC. Its protein is CASRRTSGDNEQFF. This rearrangement joins TRBV7-9 to TRBJ2-1, with 12 nucleotides matching TRBD2. The V gene end was trimmed by 6 bases and the J gene end by 5 bases; junction bases not matched to a gene: 2. The germline gives CDR1 SEHNR, CDR2 FQNEAQ (reference sequence). This CDR3 comprises 14 residues.

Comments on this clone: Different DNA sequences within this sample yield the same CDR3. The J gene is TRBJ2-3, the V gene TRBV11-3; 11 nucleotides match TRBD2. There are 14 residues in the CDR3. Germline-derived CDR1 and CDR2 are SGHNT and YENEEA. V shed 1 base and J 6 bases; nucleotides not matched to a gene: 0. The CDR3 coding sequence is TGTGCCAGCAGCTTAGGACTAGCGGGGGATACGCAGTATTTT. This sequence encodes CASSLGLAGDTQYF.

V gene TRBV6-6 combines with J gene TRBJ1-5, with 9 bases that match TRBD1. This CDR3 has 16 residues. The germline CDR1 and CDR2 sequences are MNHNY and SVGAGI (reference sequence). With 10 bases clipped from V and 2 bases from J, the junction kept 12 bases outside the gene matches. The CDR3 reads CATMLFRDRGNQPQHF. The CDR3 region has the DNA TGTGCCACCATGCTATTCCGGGACAGGGGCAATCAGCCCCAGCATTTT.